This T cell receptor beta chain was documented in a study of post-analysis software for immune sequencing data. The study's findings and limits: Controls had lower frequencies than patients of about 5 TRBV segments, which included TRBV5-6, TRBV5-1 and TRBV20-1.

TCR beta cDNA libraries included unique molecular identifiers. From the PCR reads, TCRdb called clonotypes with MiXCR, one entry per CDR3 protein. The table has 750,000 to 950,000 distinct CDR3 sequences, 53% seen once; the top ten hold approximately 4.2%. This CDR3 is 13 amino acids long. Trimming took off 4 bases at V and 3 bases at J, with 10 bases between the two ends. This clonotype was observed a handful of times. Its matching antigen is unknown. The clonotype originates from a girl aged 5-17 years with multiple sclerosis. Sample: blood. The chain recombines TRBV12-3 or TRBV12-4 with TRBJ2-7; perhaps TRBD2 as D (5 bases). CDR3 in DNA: TGTGCCAGCAGTTGGACTGCCGACTACGAGCAGTACTTC. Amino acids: CASSWTADYEQYF.